One and the same sample provided the 10 T cell receptor beta chains below, sequenced in a study of blood T cell repertoires in COVID-19. The repertoire was sequenced with immunoSEQ multiplex PCR; TCRdb's copy has only in-frame clones and lacks some. The table shows approximately 89,000 clones, with about 80% occurring only once. Input material: peripheral blood. The source is a man between 65 and 80 years old with acute or convalescent COVID-19.

The chain has TRBV6-5 and TRBJ1-1, with no clear D. CDR3 size: 12 residues. Germline loops: CDR1 MNHEY, CDR2 SVGAGI. With 2 bases removed from V and 7 bases from J, the gap between germline ends came to 8 bases. In nucleotides, the CDR3 is TGTGCCAGCAGTTACCGGGATGGTGAAGCTTTCTTT. It specifies CASSYRDGEAFF.

This chain connects TRBV5-1 to TRBJ2-1, with 13 bases identical to TRBD2. There are 15 residues in the CDR3. CDR1 SGHRS and CDR2 YFSETQ come from the germline V gene. J lost 12 bases, V lost 4 bases, and 10 bases had no gene match. The CDR3 region is CASSPGTSGDPGQFF. DNA for the CDR3: TGCGCCAGCAGCCCGGGGACTAGCGGGGACCCGGGGCAGTTCTTC.

The rearrangement links TRBV7-2 to TRBJ2-3, with no clear D. Germline V lookup: CDR1 SGHTA, CDR2 FQGNSA. The CDR3 contains 14 residues. V was clipped by 6 bases and J by 1 base, with 11 bases between them. CDR3 sequence reads: CASRPLGGTDTQYF. The CDR3 nucleotides are TGTGCCAGCAGGCCCCTCGGAGGCACAGATACGCAGTATTTT. Together with reference TRBV7-2 and TRBJ2-3, the CDR3 gives the full variable domain: GAGVSQSPSNKVTEKGKDVELRCDPISGHTALYWYRQSLGQGLEFLIYFQGNSAPDKSGLPSDRFSAERTGGSVSTLTIQRTQQEDSAVYLCASRPLGGTDTQYFGPGTRLTVL.

The chain recombines TRBV5-1 with TRBJ1-1; D unresolved. V was clipped by 4 bases and J by 4 bases, with 14 bases between them. Germline values: CDR1 SGHRS, CDR2 YFSETQ. The CDR3 loop spans 14 amino acids. The DNA for the CDR3 is TGCGCCAGCAGCGCCCTCTCCGCGGGCACTGAAGCTTTCTTT. Translated: CASSALSAGTEAFF. Combining the CDR3 with reference TRBV5-1 and TRBJ1-1 gives the whole variable domain KAGVTQTPRYLIKTRGQQVTLSCSPISGHRSVSWYQQTPGQGLQFLFEYFSETQRNKGNFPGRFSGRQFSNSRSEMNVSTLELGDSALYLCASSALSAGTEAFFGQGTRLTVV.

The J gene is TRBJ2-7, the V gene TRBV6-5; TRBD1 agrees at 7 bases. J was trimmed by 0 bases and V by 2 bases; bases with no gene match: 4. This CDR3 has 15 residues. The germline CDR1 and CDR2 sequences are MNHEY and SVGAGI. The CDR3 region has the DNA TGTGCCAGCAGTTACCGGACAGGTGTCTCCTACGAGCAGTACTTC. It is translated as CASSYRTGVSYEQYF.

This sequence joins TRBV7-2 and TRBJ2-3, with a weak D call TRBD2 (8 bases). Per the germline V gene, CDR1 is SGHTA and CDR2 is FQGNSA. The CDR3 covers 19 residues. Trimming shortened V by 3 bases and J by 5 bases, and 27 bases separated the two germline ends. The CDR3 loop is CASSFSRGLSGSGGDTQYF. In DNA, the CDR3 is TGTGCCAGCAGCTTTAGTAGGGGGCTGAGCGGGAGTGGAGGAGATACGCAGTATTTT.

V gene TRBV4-2 combines with J gene TRBJ2-3, with 11 bases lining up with TRBD2. Germline V gives CDR1 LGHNA, CDR2 YNFKEQ. J gave up 4 bases and V 1 base, and 10 bases lay outside the gene matches. The CDR3 is made up of 18 amino acids. The CDR3 nucleotides are TGTGCCAGCAGCCAAGGCTCTTTAGCGGGAGGGCTGCCAGATACGCAGTATTTT. Translation gives CASSQGSLAGGLPDTQYF.

The chain recombines TRBV19 with TRBJ2-7; possibly TRBD1 for D (6 bases). V was shortened by 6 bases and J by 3 bases, with 12 bases between the two germline ends. The CDR3 has 13 amino acids. Germline CDR1 reads LNHDA; CDR2 reads SQIVND (reference sequence). As DNA, the CDR3 is TGTGCCAGTAGGAGGACAGACAACTACGAGCAGTACTTC. Translation gives CASRRTDNYEQYF.

The CDR3 spells CASSEQGGTYTDTQYF. The CDR3 coding sequence is TGTGCCAGCAGTGAACAGGGCGGGACCTACACAGATACGCAGTATTTT. This rearrangement joins TRBV6-1 to TRBJ2-3, with D perhaps TRBD2 (6 bases). Per germline, CDR1 MNHNS and CDR2 SASEGT. With 2 bases removed from V and 2 bases from J, the gap between germline ends came to 14 bases. The length of the CDR3 is 16 residues.

V gene TRBV6-5 combines with J gene TRBJ2-1; D not certain. V was clipped by 0 bases and J by 2 bases, with 5 bases between them. CDR3 size: 14 residues. CDR1 and CDR2 (germline): MNHEY, SVGAGI. The CDR3 loop is CASSYSSAYNEQFF. In DNA, the CDR3 is TGTGCCAGCAGTTACTCTTCTGCCTACAATGAGCAGTTCTTC.